Listed below are T cell receptor beta chains from one sample, sequenced in a study of T cells after yellow fever vaccination. Using its own MiXCR run on the 5' RACE reads, TCRdb lists one record per CDR3 protein. The repertoire holds 350,000 or so distinct CDR3 sequences, with roughly 8.4% as singletons. The sequenced sample was PBMCs, obtained more than 35 days after the first yellow fever vaccination. The receptors were gathered from a man aged 18 to 35 who received the YFV17D yellow fever vaccine. The CDR3 runs from the conserved cysteine through the conserved F or W. The D gene is left open where the match is weak. Expanded clones get a size class; other rows say once, few or many, or leave the size out.

few,TRBJ2-3,NA,TRBV18,TGTGCCAGCTCTCTCCCCCTGGTGGACAGCCATAAACGCACAGATACGCAGTATTTT,CASSLPLVDSHKRTDTQYF
NA,TRBJ1-3,TRBD1,TRBV6-2/TRBV6-3,TGTGCCAGCAGTTACTCGGCCCGGACAGGGAGTTTTATCTCTGGAAACACCATATATTTT,CASSYSARTGSFISGNTIYF
few,TRBJ1-6,NA,TRBV6-5,TGTGCCAGCAGTTACGATACTGGTTTTGCCCAAGGTTCACCCCTCCACTTT,CASSYDTGFAQGSPLHF
NA,TRBJ2-1,TRBD1,TRBV11-2,TGTGCCAGCAGGCCGACAGGGGTCCGCTACAATGAGCAGTTCTTC,CASRPTGVRYNEQFF
few,TRBJ2-1,TRBD1,TRBV7-6,TGTGCCAGCAGCCCGGGACAGGGTGGGTACAATGAGCAGTTCTTC,CASSPGQGGYNEQFF
NA,TRBJ2-2,NA,TRBV4-2,TGTGCCAGCAGCCTAACCGCCCCGGGGGCGGGAACCGGGGAGCTGTTTTTT,CASSLTAPGAGTGELFF
NA,TRBJ1-4,TRBD1,TRBV20-1,TGCAGTGCCAGAGGGGGCAGCCCCAGAGAAAAACTGTTTTTT,CSARGGSPREKLFF
many,TRBJ2-6,NA,TRBV14,TGTGCCAGCAGCCGAGGAAGCTCTGGGGCCAACGTCCTGACTTTC,CASSRGSSGANVLTF
NA,TRBJ2-3,NA,TRBV12-3/TRBV12-4,TGTGCCAGCAGTCTCGGGTGGGATAGCACAGATACGCAGTATTTT,CASSLGWDSTDTQYF
few,TRBJ2-3,TRBD2,TRBV20-1,TGCAGTGCTAGAGATGTAAGGGCTAGCGGGGGTGTTAGCACAGATACGCAGTATTTT,CSARDVRASGGVSTDTQYF
NA,TRBJ2-1,NA,TRBV6-5,TGTGCCAGCAGTACCACAGGGAGCGGGCAGTTCTTC,CASSTTGSGQFF
NA,TRBJ2-1,NA,TRBV5-1,TGCGCCAGCAGCTTGACCCCTGAGCGGACAATCTACAATGAGCAGTTCTTC,CASSLTPERTIYNEQFF
many,TRBJ1-6,NA,TRBV5-1,TGCGCCAGCAGCCTTGCAGGGTTTTCACCCCTCCACTTT,CASSLAGFSPLHF
few,TRBJ2-3,TRBD2,TRBV20-1,TGCAGTGCTACTACCCCGACTAGCCCTAGCACAGATACGCAGTATTTT,CSATTPTSPSTDTQYF
many,TRBJ1-1,NA,TRBV19,TGTGCCAGTAGTATGGGACTCAACACTGAAGCTTTCTTT,CASSMGLNTEAFF
few,TRBJ2-7,NA,TRBV21-1,TGTGCCAGCAGCCACCGGACAGGGTCCTACGAGCAGTACTTC,CASSHRTGSYEQYF
NA,TRBJ1-5,NA,TRBV7-6,TGTGCCAGCAGCCTACGGACTGGGGGTCAGCCCCAGCATTTT,CASSLRTGGQPQHF
many,TRBJ1-1,NA,TRBV12-3/TRBV12-4,TGTGCCAGCAGTCACGACACTGGCACGAACACTGAAGCTTTCTTT,CASSHDTGTNTEAFF
NA,TRBJ2-7,NA,TRBV10-3,TGTGCCATCAGTGCCCAGGCCGACTACGAGCAGTACTTC,CAISAQADYEQYF
few,TRBJ1-1,NA,TRBV20-1,TGCAGCCCCGTAGGAGAAACTGAAGCTTTCTTT,CSPVGETEAFF
many,TRBJ1-6,NA,TRBV5-4,TGTGCCAGCAGCTTTCTGAATTCACCCCTCCACTTT,CASSFLNSPLHF
many,TRBJ1-6,NA,TRBV12-3/TRBV12-4,TGTGCCAGCAGTCCCCCTGCCCCTTCACCCCTCCACTTT,CASSPPAPSPLHF
few,TRBJ2-7,NA,TRBV7-9,TGTGCCAGCAGCCTAGGAGGGGTGAGCGAGCAGTACTTC,CASSLGGVSEQYF
few,TRBJ1-1,NA,TRBV7-2,TGTGCCAGCAGCTCGCAGGGTTCGTATACTAAAAACACTGAAGCTTTCTTT,CASSSQGSYTKNTEAFF
few,TRBJ2-7,NA,TRBV10-3,TGTGCCATCAGCCCGGGTTCCCACGAGCAGTACTTC,CAISPGSHEQYF
NA,TRBJ1-2,TRBD1,TRBV12-3/TRBV12-4,TGTGCCAGCAGGAGGGACAGTGACTATGGCTACACCTTC,CASRRDSDYGYTF
NA,TRBJ2-2,TRBD1,TRBV7-3,TGTGCCAGCAGCGGCGACAGGGGGGACACCGGGGAGCTGTTTTTT,CASSGDRGDTGELFF
NA,TRBJ2-7,NA,TRBV11-2,TGTGCCAGCAGCTTAGACCATCCCTACGAGCAGTACTTC,CASSLDHPYEQYF
NA,TRBJ1-2,NA,TRBV10-2,TGCGCCAGCAGAAAGGGAGATGGGGTCTATGGCTACACCTTC,CASRKGDGVYGYTF
few,TRBJ2-5,TRBD2,TRBV6-1,TGTGCCAGCAGTGCAAGACTAGCGGGGCAAGAGACCCAGTACTTC,CASSARLAGQETQYF
few,TRBJ2-2,NA,TRBV6-5,TGTGCCAGCAGTTACTCGCTCAGGGGTCTCACCGGGGAGCTGTTTTTT,CASSYSLRGLTGELFF
NA,TRBJ1-3,NA,TRBV14,TGTGCCAGCAGCCAAGTTCCTGGAAACACCATATATTTT,CASSQVPGNTIYF
few,TRBJ1-2,NA,TRBV4-3,TGCGCCAGCAGCCAAGATCTGCCAGGGGCTAACTATGGCTACACCTTC,CASSQDLPGANYGYTF
few,TRBJ1-4,NA,TRBV5-1,TGCGCCAGCAGAGCAGGGGTTGAGTACGATGAAAAACTGTTTTTT,CASRAGVEYDEKLFF
few,TRBJ2-5,TRBD1,TRBV5-4,TGTGCCAGCAGCCCGGGACAGGGAGGGCGGGGGACCCAGTACTTC,CASSPGQGGRGTQYF
NA,TRBJ2-1,NA,TRBV19,TGTGCCAGTAAGGGTCAGGGGAAAGGGTACAATGAGCAGTTCTTC,CASKGQGKGYNEQFF
NA,TRBJ1-2,NA,TRBV4-1,TGCGCCAGCAGCCAAGCGCCGGGGTCGGGTGGCTACACCTTC,CASSQAPGSGGYTF
few,TRBJ2-1,NA,TRBV5-4,TGTGCCAGCGCCCTTGATGGTGGCGGGGACAATGAGCAGTTCTTC,CASALDGGGDNEQFF
NA,TRBJ2-2,NA,TRBV7-2,TGTGCCAGCATCCGATCAAGAGGGGAGCTGTTTTTT,CASIRSRGELFF
few,TRBJ2-7,TRBD1,TRBV6-5,TGTGCCAGCAGTTACAGGCAGGGGGCCTTCTACGAGCAGTACTTC,CASSYRQGAFYEQYF
NA,TRBJ1-4,TRBD1,TRBV5-1,TGCGCCAGCAGCCTTTCGGGACAGGGCCACGAAAAACTGTTTTTT,CASSLSGQGHEKLFF
many,TRBJ2-1,TRBD2,TRBV5-1,TGCGCCAGCAGCTTCGAAGCGGGGACTGAGCAGTTCTTC,CASSFEAGTEQFF
many,TRBJ1-4,NA,TRBV30,TGTGCCTGGAGCCCCGGCGGGTTAGAAAAACTGTTTTTT,CAWSPGGLEKLFF
NA,TRBJ2-1,TRBD2,TRBV5-1,TGCGCCAGCAGCCCGGGACTAGCGGGGTCAGCCTACAATGAGCAGTTCTTC,CASSPGLAGSAYNEQFF
NA,TRBJ2-1,NA,TRBV6-6,TGTGCCAGCAGGTCGGGGGCCGGTGAGCAGTTCTTC,CASRSGAGEQFF
NA,TRBJ1-1,NA,TRBV6-2/TRBV6-3,TGTGCCAGCAGCCCAGCGGGGGCGGCGAACACTGAAGCTTTCTTT,CASSPAGAANTEAFF
few,TRBJ2-2,TRBD2,TRBV4-3,TGCGCCAGCAGCCAACTGGGACTAGCGGACGATAGCTCCGGGGAGCTGTTTTTT,CASSQLGLADDSSGELFF
few,TRBJ2-6,NA,TRBV4-3,TGCGCCAGCAGCCAAGAAGGGGGGGCTGGGGCCAACGTCCTGACTTTC,CASSQEGGAGANVLTF
NA,TRBJ1-6,TRBD1,TRBV4-3,TGCGCCAGCAGCCCCGAGGACAGGGGAAATTCACCCCTCCACTTT,CASSPEDRGNSPLHF
NA,TRBJ1-6,TRBD1,TRBV10-3,TGTGCCATCAGACAAGACAGGGTCACCTATAATTCACCCCTCCACTTT,CAIRQDRVTYNSPLHF
many,TRBJ2-1,NA,TRBV15,TGTGCCACCAGCAGAGCCCTCGGACGCAATGAGCAGTTCTTC,CATSRALGRNEQFF
many,TRBJ2-7,TRBD2,TRBV12-3/TRBV12-4,TGTGCCAGCAGTTTACTAGCGGGGGGGCTGTACTTC,CASSLLAGGLYF
NA,TRBJ2-1,TRBD2,TRBV5-6,TGTGCCAGCAGCTCGAGACTAGCGGGGAGTGAGCAGTTCTTC,CASSSRLAGSEQFF
NA,TRBJ1-5,NA,TRBV4-1,TGCGCCAGCAGCGATAGACCCAGGGGAGTTATGAATCAGCCCCAGCATTTT,CASSDRPRGVMNQPQHF
NA,TRBJ1-1,NA,TRBV5-1,TGCGCCAGCAGCTTTGGGGCCACGGGAACTGAAGCTTTCTTT,CASSFGATGTEAFF
NA,TRBJ1-5,TRBD1,TRBV7-2,TGTGCCACCTCAGGGCAGGGGGGGGATCAGCCCCAGCATTTT,CATSGQGGDQPQHF